The T cell receptor beta chain under discussion was sequenced for a study of blood T cell repertoires in COVID-19 (dated by TCRdb to the early 2020s). Notes on the research overall: Recovered participants in ImmuneRACE Cohort 3 were defined as having two consecutive negative NP/OP PCR tests, clearance from a healthcare professional, or resolution of symptoms. Where HLA class I and class II types were available, the types were taken from metadata supplied by the sample provider, not from assay-based typing. Samples covering the acute and convalescent phases of COVID-19 were provided by collaborators in the United States, Italy and Spain. Deeply sampled blood TCRbeta repertoires from subjects exposed to, actively infected with, or recovered from COVID-19 were included in the dataset. Samples were obtained from the ongoing ImmuneRACE study (first 160 participants) and from 1,254 subjects provided by 6 global collaborators. A freely available public database, intended as a resource for researchers studying the immune response to SARS-CoV-2, is where the repertoires were released. A de-identified subject ID, COVID-19 status, age in years and sex were almost always included in the sample metadata. The prospective study material was composed of cDNA or gDNA derived from T cells, B-cell-depleted T cells, or PBMCs. Overall results and qualifications from the work: Clinical and demographic metadata were provided uncurated, with the amount varying by source and participant.

TCRbeta CDR3 regions were amplified from genomic DNA using the immunoSEQ Assay, a bias-controlled multiplex PCR. The authors processed their data as follows. The number of nucleated cells in each sample was estimated by amplification of reference gene primers within the assay. Sequence reads were collapsed and filtered to measure the absolute abundance of every unique TCRbeta CDR3 rearrangement. For each sample, productive Simpson clonality was calculated as the square root of Simpson's diversity index across productive rearrangements. Entries here come from immuneACCESS through TCRdb and include only in-frame sequences with V and J called. Some clones fail to appear in such tables; in the studies checked, an unresolved V gene covers under half of the shortfall, and the cause of the remainder is unknown. V and J calls and clone size are as listed in that table; D and trimming were resolved from the DNA. Here the sample has over 200,000 clones; 80% to 90% occur a single time. The ten largest make up approximately 2.8% of the sample.

Participants in the prospective study were aged roughly 18 to 100 years, lived in 24 United States geographic areas, and enrolled through a virtual design. In the prospective study, cohorts were assigned on the basis of participant-reported clinical history obtained from a screening survey and a study questionnaire. Mobile phlebotomists in the prospective study collected whole blood, serum and a nasopharyngeal or oropharyngeal swab from every participant. Participants in the prospective study had the option to provide additional blood draws and questionnaires over a 2-month period. Before DNA extraction, prospective study blood samples were shipped either frozen or at room temperature. On this clone itself: The clone's antigen remains unknown. No clone much larger than this one lies a single base away; base qualities are absent.

Cut back by 2 bases and 2 bases, the V and J ends lie 12 bases apart. The CDR3, from cysteine to phenylalanine, totals 15 residues. The only DNA kept is the CDR3, 45 bases in frame from the first base. The germline V gene provides CDR1 SGHTA and CDR2 FQGNSA. Here the chain combines TRBV7-2 and TRBJ1-2, and perhaps TRBD1 as D gene, on 5 matching bases. The sequence was collected from a woman between 45 and 65 years old in a cohort exposed to, infected with or recovered from COVID-19 (not recorded which). The sample taken for sequencing was PBMCs or T cells enriched from blood (not recorded which). The CDR3 here reads CASSLFVRQNYGYTF. The DNA sequence follows: TGTGCCAGCAGCTTATTTGTCCGACAGAACTATGGCTACACCTTC. Joined to the reference TRBV7-2 and TRBJ1-2 proteins, this CDR3 gives the full variable domain: GAGVSQSPSNKVTEKGKDVELRCDPISGHTALYWYRQSLGQGLEFLIYFQGNSAPDKSGLPSDRFSAERTGGSVSTLTIQRTQQEDSAVYLCASSLFVRQNYGYTFGSGTRLTVV.